These 20 T cell receptor beta chains originate from one sample sequenced in a study of blood T cell repertoires in COVID-19. Assay: immunoSEQ multiplex PCR; the TCRdb copy retains only in-frame clones and omits some. The top ten clones hold less than 8% of a sample with 200,000 to 250,000 clones, 70% to 90% of them seen once. The sequencing input was peripheral blood. Receptor source: a woman aged 45-59 years with active or convalescent COVID-19.

The DNA for the CDR3 is TGTGCCAGCAGTTTCGATAGGACAGGGTATGGCTACACCTTC. This codes for CASSFDRTGYGYTF. The V and J genes are TRBV6-5 and TRBJ1-2; TRBD1 matches 8 bases. After removal of 4 bases from V and 5 bases from J, the junction contained 6 bases not matched to a gene. The CDR3 spans 14 residues. Germline lookup yields CDR1 MNHEY and CDR2 SVGAGI.

For this clone: Other nucleotide sequences from this sample produce the same CDR3. The chain links TRBV10-3 to TRBJ1-1; no reliable D call. This CDR3 spans 14 amino acids. V gave up 5 bases and J gave up 0 bases, with 10 bases separating them. Germline CDR1 reads ENHRY; CDR2 reads SYGVKD. The CDR3, as DNA: TGTGCCATCAGTACCCCGGGAATGAACACTGAAGCTTTCTTT. Translated: CAISTPGMNTEAFF.

This chain joins TRBV2 and TRBJ2-1; 7 bases are shared with TRBD2. The CDR3 has 15 amino acids. CDR1 is SNHLY, CDR2 FYNNEI, per germline. V was pared by 9 bases and J by 3 bases, with 11 bases of the junction left unmatched. The CDR3 is CASSTAGTIYNEQFF. The CDR3 nucleotides read TGTGCCAGTAGTACAGCGGGGACCATCTACAATGAGCAGTTCTTC.

The rearrangement uses TRBV29-1 and TRBJ2-1; 11 bases are shared with TRBD2. Germline CDR1 reads SQVTM; CDR2 reads ANQGSEA. The J segment lost 6 bases and the V segment lost 2 bases, leaving 6 bases of the junction unmatched. This CDR3 region has 15 residues. CDR3 residues: CSVERGGLAGNEQFF. DNA of the CDR3: TGCAGCGTTGAAAGAGGTGGACTAGCGGGCAATGAGCAGTTCTTC.

The V and J genes are TRBV27 and TRBJ1-2; TRBD1 aligns across 7 bases. V gave up 4 bases and J gave up 8 bases; unmatched junction bases: 4. This CDR3 has 12 amino acids. Germline values: CDR1 MNHEY, CDR2 SMNVEV (reference sequence). The CDR3: CASSSTGLGYTF. In nucleotides, the CDR3 is TGTGCCAGCAGTTCGACAGGGTTAGGCTACACCTTC.

This rearrangement joins TRBV28 to TRBJ1-4, with D tentatively TRBD1 (5 bases). The length of the CDR3 is 15 residues. Trimming shortened V by 6 bases and J by 7 bases, and 18 bases separated the two germline ends. Per germline, CDR1 MDHEN and CDR2 SYDVKM. CDR3 nucleotide sequence: TGTGCCAGCAGCCGGCCGCAGGGTACGGGTGAAAAACTGTTTTTT. It specifies CASSRPQGTGEKLFF.

The chain uses TRBV5-6 and TRBJ2-1, with TRBD2 matching 10 bases. The CDR3 covers 17 residues. V lost 3 bases to trimming and J lost 9 bases; unmatched junction nucleotides: 15. Per the germline V gene, CDR1 is SGHDT and CDR2 is YYEEEE. CDR3 DNA sequence: TGTGCCAGCAGCTCGAACCTACTAGCGGGGCTAGCTGGTGAGCAGTTCTTC. Protein product: CASSSNLLAGLAGEQFF.

This sequence joins TRBV19 and TRBJ1-1, with 7 nucleotides matching TRBD1. V lost 7 bases, J lost 2 bases, and 10 bases stayed unmatched. The CDR3 extends over 15 amino acids. From germline, CDR1 is LNHDA and CDR2 SQIVND (reference sequence). CDR3 nucleotides: TGTGCCAGTACTTTTTCCGACAGGGCAAACACTGAAGCTTTCTTT. It yields the protein CASTFSDRANTEAFF.

This clone was seen just once. The chain has TRBV27 and TRBJ1-2; 7 positions match TRBD1. Per germline, CDR1 MNHEY and CDR2 SMNVEV (reference sequence). The CDR3 loop spans 15 amino acids. J gave up 0 bases and V 4 bases, and 5 bases lay outside the gene matches. CDR3 bases: TGTGCCAGCAGTTCCTCAGGGGGTCCTAACTATGGCTACACCTTC. It encodes CASSSSGGPNYGYTF.

V usage is TRBV5-4 and J usage is TRBJ2-1, with TRBD2 matching over 7 bases. From germline, CDR1 is SGHNT and CDR2 YYREEE (reference sequence). CDR3 length: 13 residues. The V gene end was trimmed by 0 bases and the J gene end by 7 bases; junction bases not matched to a gene: 1. The CDR3 protein is CASSLVAGNEQFF. In nucleotides, the CDR3 is TGTGCCAGCAGCTTGGTAGCGGGTAATGAGCAGTTCTTC.

The chain uses TRBV10-2 and TRBJ1-5; 7 positions agree with TRBD1. Unmatched junction bases numbered 8, after V lost 6 bases and J lost 3 bases. The CDR3 covers 15 residues. The germline V gene encodes CDR1 WSHSY and CDR2 SAAADI. As DNA, the CDR3 is TGCGCCAGCAGCCGAACTGGACAGGCCAATCAGCCCCAGCATTTT. Protein product: CASSRTGQANQPQHF.

This clone came up once. The CDR3 region is CASSFRRLAVTYNEQFF. The CDR3, as DNA: TGTGCCAGCAGCTTCCGGAGACTAGCGGTGACCTACAATGAGCAGTTCTTC. The J gene is TRBJ2-1, the V gene TRBV5-5; TRBD2 matches at 9 bases. Trimming took 2 bases from V and 2 from J; bases not matched to a gene: 8. Germline V gives CDR1 SGHKS, CDR2 YYEKEE (reference sequence). The CDR3 extends over 17 amino acids.

V usage is TRBV19 and J usage is TRBJ1-4, with D maybe TRBD1 (6 bases). The CDR3 totals 17 residues. Germline values: CDR1 LNHDA, CDR2 SQIVND (reference sequence). Trimming removed 3 bases from V and 0 bases from J, with 14 bases in between. For the CDR3, the DNA is TGTGCCAGTAGTATCTGGACAGAATCTGCAACTAATGAAAAACTGTTTTTT. It encodes CASSIWTESATNEKLFF.

The rearrangement links TRBV28 to TRBJ2-1; 9 bases agree with TRBD1. The V gene's germline CDR1 is MDHEN and CDR2 SYDVKM. Germline trimming cut 4 bases from V and 2 bases from J; bases unmatched to any gene: 6. The CDR3 contains 16 residues. The CDR3 sequence is CASSSDRGPPYNEQFF. The DNA of the CDR3 is TGTGCCAGCAGTTCGGACAGGGGTCCCCCCTACAATGAGCAGTTCTTC.

The chain carries TRBV28 and TRBJ2-7, with TRBD2 identical over 7 bases. Germline trimming cut 2 bases from V and 3 bases from J; bases unmatched to any gene: 10. The V gene's germline CDR1 is MDHEN and CDR2 SYDVKM. The CDR3 totals 16 residues. CDR3 coding DNA: TGTGCCAGCAGTTTAGGTGGCGGGGGACCGGTCTACGAGCAGTACTTC. It yields the protein CASSLGGGGPVYEQYF.

This sequence joins TRBV29-1 and TRBJ2-7; D is undetermined. Germline V gives CDR1 SQVTM, CDR2 ANQGSEA. The V gene lost 4 bases and the J gene lost 6 bases, with 10 bases spanning the gap. The CDR3 contains 11 residues. In nucleotides, the CDR3 is TGCAGCGTTGTTTGGCGAGGCGAGCAGTACGTC. The encoded protein is CSVVWRGEQYV.

Notes on this clone: Other DNA sequences in the sample encode the same CDR3. This chain uses TRBV19 with TRBJ1-2; D might be TRBD1 (6 bases). Germline values: CDR1 LNHDA, CDR2 SQIVND (reference sequence). V was clipped by 0 bases and J by 4 bases, with 9 bases between them. The CDR3 runs 14 residues. The CDR3 coding sequence is TGTGCCAGTAGTATAGAACAGGGCACCTATGGCTACACCTTC. Translated, it gives CASSIEQGTYGYTF. Full variable domain (rest looked up from reference TRBV19 and TRBJ1-2): DGGITQSPKYLFRKEGQNVTLSCEQNLNHDAMYWYRQDPGQGLRLIYYSQIVNDFQKGDIAEGYSVSREKKESFPLTVTSAQKNPTAFYLCASSIEQGTYGYTFGSGTRLTVV.

This chain links TRBV7-9 with TRBJ1-1, with 8 bases aligning to TRBD1. V trimming: 0 bases; J trimming: 2 bases; junction bases outside the gene matches: 5. The germline V gene has CDR1 SEHNR and CDR2 FQNEAQ (reference sequence). The CDR3 length is 16 residues. CDR3 nucleotide sequence: TGTGCCAGCAGCTTAGCGCTCGGGACAGGTAACACTGAAGCTTTCTTT. This encodes CASSLALGTGNTEAFF.

This chain connects TRBV6-5 to TRBJ1-2; tentatively, D is TRBD1 (6 bases). V was clipped by 4 bases and J by 8 bases, with 14 bases between them. This CDR3 region has 13 residues. Germline V gene lookup returns CDR1 MNHEY and CDR2 SVGAGI. The CDR3 spells CASSLRGPSGYTF. CDR3 coding DNA: TGTGCCAGCAGTTTGCGGGGGCCGAGCGGCTACACCTTC.

The chain couples TRBV10-1 to TRBJ2-1; 11 nucleotides match TRBD2. V was clipped by 0 bases and J by 4 bases; unmatched bases: 5. The germline V gene encodes CDR1 WNHNN and CDR2 SYGVQD (reference sequence). This CDR3 contains 17 residues. The chain's CDR3 is CASSESRTSGLYNEQFF. CDR3 sequence (DNA): TGCGCCAGCAGTGAGTCTAGGACTAGCGGGCTATACAATGAGCAGTTCTTC.